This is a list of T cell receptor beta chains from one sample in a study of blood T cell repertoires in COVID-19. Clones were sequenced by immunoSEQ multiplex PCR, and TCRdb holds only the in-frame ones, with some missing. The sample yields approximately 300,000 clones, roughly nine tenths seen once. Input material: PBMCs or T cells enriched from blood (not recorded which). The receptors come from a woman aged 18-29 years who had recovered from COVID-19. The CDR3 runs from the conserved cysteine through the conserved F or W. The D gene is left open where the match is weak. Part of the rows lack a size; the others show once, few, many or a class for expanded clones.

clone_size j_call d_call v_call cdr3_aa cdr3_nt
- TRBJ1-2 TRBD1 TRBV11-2 CASSRNRGDYGYTF TGTGCCAGCAGCCGGAACAGGGGGGACTATGGCTACACCTTC
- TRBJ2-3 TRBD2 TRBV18 CASSPALAGGMTRTDTQYF TGTGCCAGCTCACCAGCCCTAGCGGGAGGAATGACCCGCACAGATACGCAGTATTTT
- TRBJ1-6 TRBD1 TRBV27 CASSPKGASYNSPLHF TGTGCCAGCAGTCCAAAGGGGGCAAGCTATAATTCACCCCTCCACTTT
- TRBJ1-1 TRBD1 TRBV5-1 CASSLNTGGSEAFF TGCGCCAGCAGCTTAAACACAGGGGGTTCTGAAGCTTTCTTT
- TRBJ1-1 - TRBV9 CASSGQENTEAFF TGTGCCAGCAGCGGACAGGAGAACACTGAAGCTTTCTTT
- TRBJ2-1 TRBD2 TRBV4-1 CASSQVVLAGAVHNEQFF TGCGCCAGCAGCCAAGTCGTCCTAGCGGGAGCCGTCCACAATGAGCAGTTCTTC
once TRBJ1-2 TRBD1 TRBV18 CASSPTGQGAGGYTF TGTGCCAGCTCACCTACGGGACAGGGGGCAGGGGGCTACACCTTC
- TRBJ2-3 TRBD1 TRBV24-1 CATSDSSRDRGRLGTDTQYF TGTGCCACCAGTGATTCGTCCCGGGACAGGGGAAGGCTGGGCACAGATACGCAGTATTTT
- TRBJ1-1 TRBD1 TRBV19 CASSIFEGQGGRMEVATEAFF TGTGCCAGTAGTATATTTGAGGGACAGGGTGGTAGGATGGAGGTGGCCACTGAAGCTTTCTTT
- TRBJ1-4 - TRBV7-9 CASSQTGEELFF TGTGCCAGCAGTCAAACAGGTGAAGAACTGTTTTTT
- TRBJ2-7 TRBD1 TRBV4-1 CASSQRDRAPDEQYF TGCGCCAGCAGCCAAAGGGACAGGGCTCCGGACGAGCAGTACTTC
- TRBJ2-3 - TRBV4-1 CASSQDPAGTDTQYF TGCGCCAGCAGCCAAGACCCAGCGGGCACAGATACGCAGTATTTT
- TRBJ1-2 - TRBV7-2 CASSSGNRRYGYTF TGTGCCAGCAGTTCAGGAAATCGGCGCTATGGCTACACCTTC
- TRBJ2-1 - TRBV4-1 CASRHSPGDYNEQFF TGCGCCAGCAGGCATTCACCGGGGGACTACAATGAGCAGTTCTTC
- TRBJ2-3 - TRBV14 CASSPTGSGTDTQYF TGTGCCAGCAGCCCCACGGGGTCGGGTACAGATACGCAGTATTTT
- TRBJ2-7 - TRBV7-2 CASSSGQLYEQYF TGTGCCAGCAGCTCAGGACAGCTCTACGAGCAGTACTTC
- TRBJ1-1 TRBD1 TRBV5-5 CASSSPGPVTGGAEAFF TGTGCCAGCAGCTCACCCGGGCCCGTTACAGGGGGGGCTGAAGCTTTCTTT
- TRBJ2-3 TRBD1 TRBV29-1 CSVSTGHLTDTQYF TGCAGCGTATCGACAGGGCACTTGACAGATACGCAGTATTTT
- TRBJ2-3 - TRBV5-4 CASSPRTDTQYF TGTGCCAGCAGCCCCCGGACAGATACGCAGTATTTT
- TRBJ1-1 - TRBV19 CASSILESTEAFF TGTGCCAGTAGTATACTGGAGTCCACTGAAGCTTTCTTT
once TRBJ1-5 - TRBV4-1 CASSQGAGNSNQPQHF TGCGCCAGCAGCCAGGGTGCAGGGAATAGCAATCAGCCCCAGCATTTT
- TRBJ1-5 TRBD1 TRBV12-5 CASGTGQGLNQPQHF TGTGCTAGTGGAACGGGACAGGGGCTCAATCAGCCCCAGCATTTT
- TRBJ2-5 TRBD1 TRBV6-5 CASSRTGAGETQYF TGTGCCAGCAGTAGGACAGGGGCGGGGGAGACCCAGTACTTC
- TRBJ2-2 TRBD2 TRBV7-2 CASSLVAGVGELFF TGTGCCAGCAGCTTAGTAGCGGGAGTTGGGGAGCTGTTTTTT
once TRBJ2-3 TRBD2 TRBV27 CASSGNTGTSGRHSTDTQYF TGTGCCAGCAGTGGGAACACCGGGACTAGCGGGAGGCATAGCACAGATACGCAGTATTTT
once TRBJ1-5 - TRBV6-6 CASQIYPYSNQPQHF TGTGCCAGTCAGATATATCCTTATAGCAATCAGCCCCAGCATTTT
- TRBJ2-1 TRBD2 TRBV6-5 CASSWGTSDEQFF TGTGCCAGCAGTTGGGGGACTAGCGATGAGCAGTTCTTC
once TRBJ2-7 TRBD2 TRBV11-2 CASSSTAGGHTPTYEQYF TGTGCCAGCAGCTCCACCGCGGGGGGACATACTCCGACCTACGAGCAGTACTTC
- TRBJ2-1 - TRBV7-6 CASSLTIPGTRNNEQFF TGTGCCAGCAGCCTGACCATTCCCGGGACAAGAAACAATGAGCAGTTCTTC
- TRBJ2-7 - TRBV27 CACIQGCEQYF TGTGCCTGTATCCAGGGTTGCGAGCAGTACTTC
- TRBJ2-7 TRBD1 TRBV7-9 CASSDIRDREHEQYF TGTGCCAGCAGCGATATCCGGGACAGGGAACACGAGCAGTACTTC
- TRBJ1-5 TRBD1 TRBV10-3 CAIGYGQVHQPQHF TGTGCCATCGGGTATGGACAGGTGCATCAGCCCCAGCATTTT
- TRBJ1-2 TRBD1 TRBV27 CASSKNRGFSYNYGYTF TGTGCCAGCAGCAAAAACAGGGGGTTCTCCTATAACTATGGCTACACCTTC
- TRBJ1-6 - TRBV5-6 CASSFPGGNSPLHF TGTGCCAGCAGCTTCCCCGGCGGTAATTCACCCCTCCACTTT
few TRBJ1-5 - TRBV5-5 CASSLGQLDQPQHF TGTGCCAGCAGCCTTGGACAGCTAGATCAGCCCCAGCATTTT
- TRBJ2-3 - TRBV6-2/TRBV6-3 CASSYSSDSPGPERTDTQYF TGTGCCAGCAGTTACTCCAGTGACAGTCCGGGCCCAGAGCGTACAGATACGCAGTATTTT
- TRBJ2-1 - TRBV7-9 CASSFPTGPGNNEQFF TGTGCCAGCAGCTTCCCGACAGGTCCGGGAAACAATGAGCAGTTCTTC
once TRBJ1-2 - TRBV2 CASSDGYGYTF TGTGCCAGCAGTGACGGCTATGGCTACACCTTC
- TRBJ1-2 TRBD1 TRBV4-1 CASSQDAGGQAYGYTF TGCGCCAGCAGCCAAGATGCAGGGGGCCAGGCCTATGGCTACACCTTC
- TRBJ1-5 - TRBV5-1 CASSLAGDSNQPQHF TGCGCCAGCAGCTTAGCAGGGGACAGCAATCAGCCCCAGCATTTT